The entry below describes one TCR beta chain. The target antigen is unknown. The CDR3 loop spans 14 amino acids. V was clipped by 0 bases and J by 8 bases, with 8 bases between them. Germline CDR1 LGHNA, CDR2 YNFKEQ. The sort gate was single viable CD3+CD4+CD8-CD45RO+ cells for memory CD4+ T cells. This entry belongs to a study of memory CD4+ T cells and cytomegalovirus serostatus. The repertoire was sequenced with immunoSEQ multiplex PCR; TCRdb's copy has only in-frame clones and lacks some. Found here are about 27,000 clones, about 80% of them singletons; the top ten hold 0.68%. Study-level results: The CMV-associated TCR signature appears largely within the CD4+ memory repertoire.

The V gene is TRBV4-2, the J gene TRBJ1-6; D remains unclear. Sequenced material: memory CD4+ T cells from blood. This TCR was recovered from an adult in good health and CMV-seronegative. Written as DNA, the CDR3 is TGTGCCAGCAGCCAAGATCCTTCAGATTCACCCCTCCACTTT. This translates into CASSQDPSDSPLHF.